This is a list of T cell receptor beta chains from one sample in a study of CD8 T cells in ankylosing spondylitis. TCRdb redid the calling of the 5' RACE reads with MiXCR, one entry per CDR3 protein. The data show 110,000 to 150,000 distinct CDR3 sequences, roughly 8% seen once. Sequencing was carried out using synovial fluid, either unsorted or a sorted T cell fraction (not recorded which). The source is a male donor with ankylosing spondylitis. CDR3s include the opening cysteine and the closing phenylalanine or tryptophan. The D gene is left open where the match is weak. Clone sizes are given selectively: once, few, many, or a class where the clone is expanded.

CDR3 DNA	CDR3 protein	J gene	D gene	clone size	V gene
TGTGCCAGCAGCGTAACAGGGACTACTAACTATGGCTACACCTTC	CASSVTGTTNYGYTF	TRBJ1-2	NA	NA	TRBV9
TGTGCCAGCAGCTTTCAGGAATACGGCTACACCTTC	CASSFQEYGYTF	TRBJ1-2	NA	many	TRBV7-2
TGTGCCAGCAGCTCGGGACCCCTTTACAATGAGCAGTTCTTC	CASSSGPLYNEQFF	TRBJ2-1	NA	NA	TRBV7-3
TGTGCCAGCAGTTACAGTGGGAGCCTCTACGAGCAGTACTTC	CASSYSGSLYEQYF	TRBJ2-7	NA	many	TRBV6-2/TRBV6-3
TGTGCCAGCAGGGAGACAGGGTTTCGCCTCCACGAGCAGTACTTC	CASRETGFRLHEQYF	TRBJ2-7	TRBD1	many	TRBV12-3/TRBV12-4
TGTGCCTGGACCGACGGTGCAACTAATGAAAAACTGTTTTTT	CAWTDGATNEKLFF	TRBJ1-4	NA	NA	TRBV30
TGCAGTGCTAGCCCGGGGAGGAGTGGCTATGGCTACACCTTC	CSASPGRSGYGYTF	TRBJ1-2	NA	many	TRBV20-1
TGCAGTGCTAGCAAGGGCCGGGGCGGCTACACCTTC	CSASKGRGGYTF	TRBJ1-2	NA	many	TRBV20-1
TGTGCCAGCAGCCAATGGCCTAACAATGAGCAGTTCTTC	CASSQWPNNEQFF	TRBJ2-1	NA	NA	TRBV3-1
TGTGCCAGCAGTTTATCCCGTATAAACTATGGCTACACCTTC	CASSLSRINYGYTF	TRBJ1-2	NA	NA	TRBV27
TGCAGCGTTGGACTAGCGGGGGTGGAGCAGTTCTTC	CSVGLAGVEQFF	TRBJ2-1	TRBD2	many	TRBV29-1
TGCAGTGCTAGATTGGGGTCAGGGGGAGTGCAGCCCCAGCATTTT	CSARLGSGGVQPQHF	TRBJ1-5	TRBD1	many	TRBV20-1
TGTGCCAGCAACCAGGGCGTTACGGATTCACCCCTCCACTTT	CASNQGVTDSPLHF	TRBJ1-6	NA	many	TRBV6-1
TGTGCCAGCAGTCGGACCGCCGGCTATGGCTACACCTTC	CASSRTAGYGYTF	TRBJ1-2	NA	NA	TRBV6-6
TGCGCCAGCAGCTTGCGCGGGACAGCGGACAATGAGCAGTTCTTC	CASSLRGTADNEQFF	TRBJ2-1	NA	NA	TRBV5-1
TGTGCCAGCAGGGCCCCTGGGCCATCGGAGACCCAGTACTTC	CASRAPGPSETQYF	TRBJ2-5	NA	NA	TRBV25-1
TGTGCCAGCAGTGCAGGAGGTTGGGAAGGGGTTTACGAGCAGTACTTC	CASSAGGWEGVYEQYF	TRBJ2-7	NA	many	TRBV2
TGCAGTGCCTCCAGGGCGCGTCTAAGCAATCAGCCCCAGCATTTT	CSASRARLSNQPQHF	TRBJ1-5	NA	NA	TRBV20-1
TGTGCCAGCAGACCAGGCGGGAGCTCCTACAATGAGCAGTTCTTC	CASRPGGSSYNEQFF	TRBJ2-1	TRBD2	many	TRBV6-2/TRBV6-3
TGTGCCAGCAGCCTACGTCTCGAAAAACTGTTTTTT	CASSLRLEKLFF	TRBJ1-4	NA	few	TRBV6-6
TGTGCCAGCAGTCGCAGACAGGGGGGAAAGTACTTC	CASSRRQGGKYF	TRBJ2-4	TRBD1	many	TRBV6-6
TGTGCCAGCAGCTCTCTCCTGGGGGGGCCCTACAATGAGCAGTTCTTC	CASSSLLGGPYNEQFF	TRBJ2-1	NA	many	TRBV7-2
TGTGCCAGCAGCGTAGGTGGGGCAGGCTACAATGAGCAGTTCTTC	CASSVGGAGYNEQFF	TRBJ2-1	NA	many	TRBV9
TGCAGTGCTAGACCTCCGTACTCTGGGGCCAACGTCCTGACTTTC	CSARPPYSGANVLTF	TRBJ2-6	NA	once	TRBV20-1
TGCAGGGGGTTGTCCGGGACAGGAGGGATTGTCACTGAAGCTTTCTTT	CRGLSGTGGIVTEAFF	TRBJ1-1	TRBD1	NA	TRBV29-1
TGTGCCTCATCGGACAGGGGCTATCAGCCCCAGCATTTT	CASSDRGYQPQHF	TRBJ1-5	TRBD1	many	TRBV30
TGTGCCAGCAGTGTTGGTCCTCGGGGGACACCCCTCCACTTT	CASSVGPRGTPLHF	TRBJ1-6	NA	few	TRBV2
TGTGCCAGCAGTTCACAGGGGGTGGTGTCCTATAATTCACCCCTCCACTTT	CASSSQGVVSYNSPLHF	TRBJ1-6	TRBD1	NA	TRBV28
TGCAGTCCGAGGATAAGGGGTCCCACAGATACGCAGTATTTT	CSPRIRGPTDTQYF	TRBJ2-3	NA	many	TRBV20-1
TGTGCCAGCAGCCAAGGGGGAGCGGGAGAGCAGTTCTTC	CASSQGGAGEQFF	TRBJ2-1	TRBD2	few	TRBV3-1
TGTGCCAGCAGCTTAGTCGGGGCGCCGAACACCGGGGAGCTGTTTTTT	CASSLVGAPNTGELFF	TRBJ2-2	NA	few	TRBV7-2
TGTGCCAGCAGTTCCCCCGGTGGGGGACCCATACAGGGCAATGAGCAGTTCTTC	CASSSPGGGPIQGNEQFF	TRBJ2-1	NA	once	TRBV6-5
TGTGCCAGCAGGTTTTACAGGGGGACGGATGGCTACACCTTC	CASRFYRGTDGYTF	TRBJ1-2	TRBD1	many	TRBV2
TGCGCCAGCAGCCCGCAGTACCAGGGTACGATGGAATTC	CASSPQYQGTMEF	TRBJ2-4	NA	NA	TRBV5-1
TGCAGTGCTAGTTGGCGGGCCGCTAGCACAGATACGCAGTATTTT	CSASWRAASTDTQYF	TRBJ2-3	NA	many	TRBV20-1
TGTGCCAGCAGTTTATCCCTCGGGGGATGGGAAAAACTGTTTTTT	CASSLSLGGWEKLFF	TRBJ1-4	NA	NA	TRBV27
TGTGCCAGCAGCTTAGGGCAGGGACTAGCGGGCACGACCGGGGAGCTGTTTTTT	CASSLGQGLAGTTGELFF	TRBJ2-2	TRBD2	many	TRBV11-1
TGTGCCAGCTCACTCCGGGACCCCAATTCACCCCTCCACTTT	CASSLRDPNSPLHF	TRBJ1-6	NA	many	TRBV18
TGCAGTGCTCGACAATTAAGGGCAGGGGGCGCCGAGCAGTACTTC	CSARQLRAGGAEQYF	TRBJ2-7	TRBD1	NA	TRBV20-1
TGTGCCAGCAGCCTCCCCGATGGGGTTGAAGCTTTCTTT	CASSLPDGVEAFF	TRBJ1-1	NA	NA	TRBV7-2
TGTGCCAGTTCGACAAGTCGAGGCGAAAAACTGTTTTTT	CASSTSRGEKLFF	TRBJ1-4	NA	many	TRBV12-3/TRBV12-4
TGCAGTGCTAGAGAAGGGGAAGTGGAAGCTTTCTTT	CSAREGEVEAFF	TRBJ1-1	NA	many	TRBV20-1
TGCAGTGCCCCTCAGACAGGGCTAAGCAATCAGCCCCAGCATTTT	CSAPQTGLSNQPQHF	TRBJ1-5	TRBD1	NA	TRBV20-1